A single sample is the source of the 29 T cell receptor beta chains below, sequenced in a study of blood T cell repertoires in COVID-19. This table comes from immunoSEQ multiplex PCR, and its TCRdb copy is limited to in-frame clones, with some not included. The table lists some 89,000 clones, about nine tenths of them singletons. The sequenced material came from peripheral blood. The receptors derive from a man aged 55 to 70 with acute or convalescent COVID-19.

The chain has TRBV19 and TRBJ1-2; D unresolved. The CDR3 spans 15 residues. V gave up 1 base and J gave up 9 bases, with 18 bases separating them. Germline assignment: CDR1 LNHDA and CDR2 SQIVND (reference sequence). The CDR3 sequence: CASSIVGGKDFRYTF. The DNA for the CDR3 is TGTGCCAGTAGTATAGTTGGAGGGAAGGATTTCCGCTACACCTTC.

The J gene is TRBJ1-3, the V gene TRBV15; a weak D match, TRBD1 (6 bases). This CDR3 has 15 residues. V was trimmed by 4 bases and J by 0 bases, leaving 10 bases between them. Germline CDR1 reads LNHNV; CDR2 reads YYDKDF (reference sequence). The DNA of the CDR3 is TGTGCCACCAGCAAGGGGGGGAGCTCTGGAAACACCATATATTTT. It is translated as CATSKGGSSGNTIYF.

The genes are TRBV27 and TRBJ2-7; D gene uncertain. CDR3 length equals 14 residues. Germline V gives CDR1 MNHEY, CDR2 SMNVEV (reference sequence). V lost 4 bases, J lost 0 bases, and 10 bases lay in between. The CDR3 here is CASSSPRVSYEQYF. CDR3 in DNA: TGTGCCAGCAGTTCCCCCCGGGTCTCCTACGAGCAGTACTTC.

The chain uses TRBV5-6 and TRBJ2-1; no clear D gene. Germline V gives CDR1 SGHDT, CDR2 YYEEEE. Trimming left V 4 bases short and J 0 bases short, with 11 bases between. This CDR3 comprises 15 residues. The CDR3 DNA reads TGTGCCAGCAGCCCCCTCCCGAGCTCCTACAATGAGCAGTTCTTC. Translating gives CASSPLPSSYNEQFF.

The V and J genes are TRBV2 and TRBJ2-2; D is perhaps TRBD2 (7 bases). V was shortened by 4 bases and J by 2 bases, with 14 bases between the two germline ends. CDR3 size: 16 residues. Germline-derived CDR1 and CDR2 are SNHLY and FYNNEI. The CDR3 sequence: CASSVLGGLNTGELFF. The CDR3 DNA reads as TGTGCCAGCAGTGTGTTGGGGGGGCTCAACACCGGGGAGCTGTTTTTT. Complete variable domain (other parts from reference TRBV2 and TRBJ2-2): EPEVTQTPSHQVTQMGQEVILRCVPISNHLYFYWYRQILGQKVEFLVSFYNNEISEKSEIFDDQFSVERPDGSNFTLKIRSTKLEDSAMYFCASSVLGGLNTGELFFGEGSRLTVL.

In regard to this clone: The sample carries other DNA sequences with the same CDR3. The chain recombines TRBV15 with TRBJ1-5, with D uncertain. Trimming took off 0 bases at V and 2 bases at J, with 8 bases between the two ends. This CDR3 is 15 amino acids long. Germline CDR1 reads LNHNV; CDR2 reads YYDKDF (reference sequence). CDR3 residues: CATSRDSRGNQPQHF. CDR3 nucleotide sequence: TGTGCCACCAGCAGAGATTCACGGGGCAATCAGCCCCAGCATTTT.

The rearrangement links TRBV14 to TRBJ1-2; tentative D call: TRBD1 (5 bases). This CDR3 has 12 amino acids. Germline assignment: CDR1 SGHDN and CDR2 FVKESK. V was pared by 5 bases and J by 9 bases, with 13 bases between. The CDR3 region has the DNA TGTGCCAGCAGCTTGATAGGGGCTCGCTACACCTTC. Protein: CASSLIGARYTF.

On this clone itself: Other DNA sequences in this sample translate to the same CDR3. The chain combines TRBV24-1 with TRBJ2-3, with D tentatively TRBD1 (6 bases). The CDR3 has 15 amino acids. CDR1 and CDR2 (germline): KGHDR, SFDVKD. The V gene lost 4 bases and the J gene lost 0 bases, with 10 bases spanning the gap. CDR3 loop: CATSDPGQSTDTQYF. CDR3 DNA: TGTGCCACCAGTGACCCCGGACAGAGCACAGATACGCAGTATTTT.

The rearrangement uses TRBV10-2 and TRBJ1-6; D may be TRBD1 (6 bases). This CDR3 is built from 14 residues. CDR1 WSHSY and CDR2 SAAADI come from the germline V gene. Trimming stripped 4 bases from V and 10 bases from J, with 14 bases between. CDR3 sequence reads: CASSGGTLRSPLHF. The CDR3 DNA is TGCGCCAGCAGTGGAGGGACACTGAGATCACCCCTCCACTTT.

The chain uses TRBV5-1 and TRBJ1-1, with D unresolved. The V end was cut by 1 base, the J end by 0 bases, with 7 bases between. CDR1 and CDR2 (germline): SGHRS, YFSETQ. This CDR3 has 14 amino acids. For the CDR3, the DNA is TGCGCCAGCAGCTTGCAGTCCATGAACACTGAAGCTTTCTTT. Translating it yields CASSLQSMNTEAFF.

The CDR3 reads CAWSPGNSPLHF. The CDR3 DNA reads as TGTGCCTGGAGCCCAGGAAATTCACCCCTCCACTTT. The chain carries TRBV30 and TRBJ1-6; D is ambiguous. The germline V gene encodes CDR1 GTSNPN and CDR2 SVGIG (reference sequence). The CDR3 sequence is 12 residues long. Trimming took off 3 bases at V and 7 bases at J, with 7 bases between the two ends.

CDR3 region: CATSDSVGQGYNEQFF. The CDR3 DNA reads TGTGCCACCAGTGATTCCGTGGGACAGGGCTACAATGAGCAGTTCTTC. The chain carries TRBV24-1 and TRBJ2-1; the match to TRBD1 covers 9 bases. The CDR3 has 16 amino acids. Germline V CDR1 and CDR2: KGHDR, SFDVKD. V shed 2 bases and J 3 bases; nucleotides not matched to a gene: 4.

The chain uses TRBV3-1 (or the pseudogene TRBV3-2) and TRBJ2-7; 7 bases fit TRBD1. The CDR3 sequence is 14 residues long. CDR1 and CDR2 (germline): LGHDT, YNNKEL (reference sequence). V trimming: 6 bases; J trimming: 2 bases; junction bases outside the gene matches: 7. CDR3 DNA sequence: TGTGCCAGCAGGCCTACCGGGACAGCCTACGAGCAGTACTTC. Amino acid sequence: CASRPTGTAYEQYF.

This rearrangement joins TRBV7-2 to TRBJ2-5; 8 bases agree with TRBD2. Per germline, CDR1 SGHTA and CDR2 FQGNSA. This CDR3 spans 14 amino acids. With V trimmed by 6 bases and J by 6 bases, 9 bases remained unmatched. The CDR3 loop is CASRPGGGVQTQYF. CDR3 coding DNA: TGTGCCAGCAGACCGGGGGGGGGCGTCCAGACCCAGTACTTC.

The rearrangement links TRBV21-1 to TRBJ1-5. TRBV21-1 is a listed pseudogene. The CDR3 is 14 amino acids. The CDR3 here is CASSKAERSQPQHF. In DNA form, the CDR3 reads TGTGCCAGCAGCAAAGCTGAAAGGAGTCAGCCCCAGCATTTT.

The V gene is TRBV2, the J gene TRBJ2-1; 11 nucleotides agree with TRBD2. The ends lost 7 bases at V and 3 bases at J; junction bases unmatched: 5. CDR3 length: 15 residues. CDR1 is SNHLY and CDR2 is FYNNEI in the germline V gene. The CDR3 loop is CASTKGLADYNEQFF. The CDR3 DNA sequence: TGTGCCAGCACCAAGGGACTAGCGGACTACAATGAGCAGTTCTTC.

This sequence joins TRBV18 and TRBJ1-6, with D tentatively TRBD1 (5 bases). The germline gives CDR1 KGHSH, CDR2 LQKENI. V was trimmed by 1 base and J by 5 bases, leaving 6 bases between them. This CDR3 is 14 amino acids long. Here the CDR3 DNA reads TGTGCCAGCTCACCACTACAGGATAATTCACCCCTCCACTTT. The encoded protein is CASSPLQDNSPLHF.

This chain connects TRBV12-3 or TRBV12-4 to TRBJ1-1; possibly TRBD1 for D (6 bases). The germline V and J ends were trimmed by 3 bases and 7 bases, with 9 bases remaining between them. This CDR3 is built from 12 residues. DNA of the CDR3: TGTGCCAGCAGTTTGGACAGCTTTGAAGCTTTCTTT. Its translation is CASSLDSFEAFF.

This chain connects TRBV3-1 (or the pseudogene TRBV3-2) to TRBJ1-4; TRBD1 aligns across 9 bases. CDR1 and CDR2 from the germline V gene are LGHDT and YNNKEL (reference sequence). The V segment lost 4 bases and the J segment 5 bases; nucleotides outside the gene matches: 5. This CDR3 has 15 residues. The CDR3 sequence: CASSPRTGANEKLFF. CDR3 nucleotide sequence: TGTGCCAGCAGCCCCCGGACAGGGGCGAATGAAAAACTGTTTTTT.

The chain carries TRBV15 and TRBJ2-2, with 9 bases matching TRBD1. In germline, CDR1 is LNHNV, CDR2 YYDKDF (reference sequence). CDR3 length equals 15 residues. Trimming removed 5 bases from V and 3 bases from J; junction bases left unmatched: 4. CDR3 amino acids: CATSPDRGYTGELFF. DNA for the CDR3: TGTGCCACCAGCCCGGACAGGGGCTACACCGGGGAGCTGTTTTTT.

The rearrangement joins TRBV20-1 to TRBJ1-1; D is unresolved. Trimming cost V 5 bases and J 7 bases, with 11 bases left between them. In germline, CDR1 is DFQATT, CDR2 SNEGSKA (reference sequence). This CDR3 has 11 amino acids. The CDR3 here is CSAANRGEAFF. The CDR3 coding sequence is TGCAGTGCTGCAAACCGGGGTGAAGCTTTCTTT.

The chain employs TRBV7-7 and TRBJ2-5, with a weak D call TRBD2 (6 bases). V was trimmed by 1 base and J by 10 bases, leaving 13 bases between them. This CDR3 spans 13 amino acids. From germline, CDR1 is SSHAT and CDR2 FNYEAQ (reference sequence). CDR3 residues: CASSLEGGGHQYF. The CDR3 DNA reads TGTGCCAGCAGCTTAGAGGGCGGAGGGCACCAGTACTTC.

The chain employs TRBV5-1 and TRBJ1-4; a possible D gene is TRBD1 (6 bases). CDR1 is SGHRS, CDR2 YFSETQ, per germline. Trimming shortened V by 4 bases and J by 4 bases, and 8 bases separated the two germline ends. There are 13 residues in the CDR3. In nucleotides, the CDR3 is TGCGCCAGCAGCCGGGACAATAATGAAAAACTGTTTTTT. It translates to CASSRDNNEKLFF.

This chain joins TRBV6-6 and TRBJ1-2; 8 nucleotides align to TRBD1. V shed 5 bases and J 6 bases; nucleotides not matched to a gene: 26. The V gene's germline CDR1 is MNHNY and CDR2 SVGAGI (reference sequence). The CDR3 covers 20 residues. Here the CDR3 reads CASSPTSGGGTGVSLNGYTF. As DNA, the CDR3 is TGTGCCAGCAGTCCAACCTCGGGAGGCGGGACAGGCGTTTCCTTAAATGGCTACACCTTC.

The chain uses TRBV5-6 and TRBJ2-3; no definite D call. Trimming removed 2 bases at V and 1 base at J, with 5 bases between. Per germline, CDR1 SGHDT and CDR2 YYEEEE. CDR3 size: 13 residues. The chain's CDR3 is CASSLSGTDTQYF. CDR3 bases: TGTGCCAGCAGCTTATCAGGCACAGATACGCAGTATTTT. Full variable domain (remainder filled in from reference TRBV5-6 and TRBJ2-3): DAGVTQSPTHLIKTRGQQVTLRCSPKSGHDTVSWYQQALGQGPQFIFQYYEEEERQRGNFPDRFSGHQFPNYSSELNVNALLLGDSALYLCASSLSGTDTQYFGPGTRLTVL.

This clone was recorded a few times. The chain links TRBV19 to TRBJ1-1, with a possible D match to TRBD1 (6 bases). Per germline, CDR1 LNHDA and CDR2 SQIVND (reference sequence). Deletions cut 0 bases from V and 11 bases from J, with 7 bases between. This CDR3 is 11 amino acids long. The CDR3 reads CASSIDRGAFF. The CDR3 nucleotides read TGTGCCAGTAGTATAGACAGGGGCGCTTTCTTT.

V gene TRBV30 combines with J gene TRBJ1-2, with D possibly being TRBD1 (5 bases). This CDR3 has 13 amino acids. Germline-derived CDR1 and CDR2 are GTSNPN and SVGIG (reference sequence). Deletions cut 5 bases from V and 2 bases from J, with 12 bases between. This CDR3 is CAWLRGNNYGYTF. The CDR3 region has the DNA TGTGCCTGGTTACGGGGGAACAACTATGGCTACACCTTC.

The chain couples TRBV30 to TRBJ1-1; D is uncertain. Germline CDR1 is GTSNPN and CDR2 is SVGIG (reference sequence). This CDR3 has 14 amino acids. With 0 bases removed from V and 4 bases from J, the gap between germline ends came to 12 bases. The CDR3 spells CAWSVKGEGTEAFF. CDR3 DNA sequence: TGTGCCTGGAGTGTTAAGGGTGAGGGCACTGAAGCTTTCTTT.

The rearrangement uses TRBV6-6 and TRBJ1-5, with D possibly TRBD1 on 5 matching bases. The length of the CDR3 is 11 residues. In germline, CDR1 is MNHNY, CDR2 SVGAGI (reference sequence). V lost 6 bases, J lost 9 bases, and 9 bases lay in between. CDR3 nucleotides: TGTGCCAGCAGCCCGGGGGGGCCCCAGCATTTT. Its protein product is CASSPGGPQHF.